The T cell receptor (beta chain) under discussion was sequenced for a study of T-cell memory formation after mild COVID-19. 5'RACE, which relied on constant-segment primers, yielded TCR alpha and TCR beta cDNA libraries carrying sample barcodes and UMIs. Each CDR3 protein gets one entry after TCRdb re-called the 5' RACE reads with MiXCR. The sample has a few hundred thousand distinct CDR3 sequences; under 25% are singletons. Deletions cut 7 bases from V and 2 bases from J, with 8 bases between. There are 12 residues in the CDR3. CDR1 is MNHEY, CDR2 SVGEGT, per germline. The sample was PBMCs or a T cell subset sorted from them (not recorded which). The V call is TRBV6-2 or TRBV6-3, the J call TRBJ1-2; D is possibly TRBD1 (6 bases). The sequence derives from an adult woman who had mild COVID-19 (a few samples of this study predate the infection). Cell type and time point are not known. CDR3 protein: CASTGQNYGYTF. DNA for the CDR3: TGTGCCAGCACCGGACAGAACTATGGCTACACCTTC.